A selection of T cell receptor beta chains follows, all from one sample in a study of cytomegalovirus exposure and HLA in healthy donors. Profiling relied on immunoSEQ multiplex PCR, and the TCRdb table lists in-frame clones only, not all of them. The table includes some 190,000 clones, more than 70% detected once. The sample comprised PBMCs. Every receptor here comes from a woman aged 18-29 years in good health and CMV-seronegative. CDR3s include the opening cysteine and the closing phenylalanine or tryptophan. The order of the fields is J gene, D gene, clone size, V gene, CDR3 protein, CDR3 DNA. The D gene is left open where the match is weak. Clone size is not always given. Where it is, it says once, few, many or a class for expanded clones.

j_gene: TRBJ1-1
d_gene: -
abundance: -
v_gene: TRBV14
CDR3aa: CASSQGGRVNTEAFF
CDR3nt: TGTGCCAGCAGCCAAGGGGGGCGCGTGAACACTGAAGCTTTCTTT

j_gene: TRBJ1-4
d_gene: -
abundance: -
v_gene: TRBV9
CDR3aa: CASSEGTTNEKLFF
CDR3nt: TGTGCCAGCAGCGAGGGGACAACTAATGAAAAACTGTTTTTT

j_gene: TRBJ2-4
d_gene: -
abundance: -
v_gene: TRBV2
CDR3aa: CASQLAATRLIAKNIQYF
CDR3nt: TGTGCCAGCCAACTAGCAGCGACCCGATTGATAGCCAAAAACATTCAGTACTTC

j_gene: TRBJ2-2
d_gene: -
abundance: -
v_gene: TRBV6-5
CDR3aa: CASSRGHSNTGELFF
CDR3nt: TGTGCCAGCAGTCGAGGGCATTCGAACACCGGGGAGCTGTTTTTT

j_gene: TRBJ1-1
d_gene: -
abundance: few
v_gene: TRBV5-4
CDR3aa: CASSAGSGNTEAFF
CDR3nt: TGTGCCAGCAGCGCGGGTTCCGGGAACACTGAAGCTTTCTTT

j_gene: TRBJ2-2
d_gene: TRBD2
abundance: -
v_gene: TRBV29-1
CDR3aa: CSVAGSAGEDTGELFF
CDR3nt: TGCAGCGTTGCAGGCTCGGCGGGGGAGGACACCGGGGAGCTGTTTTTT

j_gene: TRBJ1-1
d_gene: -
abundance: -
v_gene: TRBV6-1
CDR3aa: CASRRDTSRAFF
CDR3nt: TGTGCCAGCAGGCGGGATACCTCGAGGGCTTTCTTT

j_gene: TRBJ2-3
d_gene: TRBD1
abundance: -
v_gene: TRBV6-4
CDR3aa: CATAGGETDTQYF
CDR3nt: TGTGCCACCGCAGGGGGCGAGACAGATACGCAGTATTTT

j_gene: TRBJ2-6
d_gene: -
abundance: -
v_gene: TRBV28
CDR3aa: CASTGGGLSGANVLTF
CDR3nt: TGTGCCAGCACCGGGGGAGGACTCTCTGGGGCCAACGTCCTGACTTTC

j_gene: TRBJ2-2
d_gene: -
abundance: -
v_gene: TRBV4-2
CDR3aa: CASSQETHGIGTGELFF
CDR3nt: TGTGCCAGCAGCCAAGAGACGCACGGGATAGGCACCGGGGAGCTGTTTTTT

j_gene: TRBJ1-3
d_gene: -
abundance: -
v_gene: TRBV9
CDR3aa: CASSVGLGTVSSGNTIYF
CDR3nt: TGTGCCAGCAGCGTAGGTCTAGGTACGGTGAGCTCTGGAAACACCATATATTTT

j_gene: TRBJ1-2
d_gene: TRBD1
abundance: -
v_gene: TRBV6-5
CDR3aa: CASSFQGAGYGYTF
CDR3nt: TGTGCCAGCAGTTTCCAGGGGGCTGGCTATGGCTACACCTTC

j_gene: TRBJ2-1
d_gene: TRBD2
abundance: -
v_gene: TRBV27
CDR3aa: CASSLLGGSSYNEQFF
CDR3nt: TGTGCCAGCAGTTTACTCGGCGGGAGCTCCTACAATGAGCAGTTCTTC

j_gene: TRBJ2-7
d_gene: -
abundance: -
v_gene: TRBV30
CDR3aa: CAWSVGGHAYEQYF
CDR3nt: TGTGCCTGGAGTGTAGGAGGGCATGCCTACGAGCAGTACTTC

j_gene: TRBJ1-1
d_gene: TRBD1
abundance: -
v_gene: TRBV5-1
CDR3aa: CASSAGQGGTEAFF
CDR3nt: TGCGCCAGCAGCGCCGGACAGGGAGGCACTGAAGCTTTCTTT

j_gene: TRBJ1-1
d_gene: -
abundance: -
v_gene: TRBV5-1
CDR3aa: CASKSTSVNTEAFF
CDR3nt: TGCGCCAGCAAATCCACCTCAGTGAACACTGAAGCTTTCTTT

j_gene: TRBJ2-7
d_gene: TRBD1
abundance: -
v_gene: TRBV9
CDR3aa: CASSVTTGGERYEQYF
CDR3nt: TGTGCCAGCAGCGTAACGACAGGGGGCGAGCGGTACGAGCAGTACTTC

j_gene: TRBJ2-7
d_gene: -
abundance: -
v_gene: TRBV19
CDR3aa: CASSIEQGNYEQYF
CDR3nt: TGTGCCAGTAGTATAGAGCAGGGCAACTACGAGCAGTACTTC

j_gene: TRBJ2-3
d_gene: TRBD2
abundance: -
v_gene: TRBV2
CDR3aa: CASISGRARGDTDTQYF
CDR3nt: TGTGCCAGCATTAGCGGGAGGGCCAGGGGGGACACAGATACGCAGTATTTT

j_gene: TRBJ2-1
d_gene: -
abundance: -
v_gene: TRBV5-1
CDR3aa: CASSLGAGRYYNEQFF
CDR3nt: TGCGCCAGCAGCTTGGGTGCGGGAAGATACTACAATGAGCAGTTCTTC

j_gene: TRBJ1-1
d_gene: -
abundance: -
v_gene: TRBV6-5
CDR3aa: CASSYEGRTAFF
CDR3nt: TGTGCCAGCAGTTACGAGGGCCGCACGGCTTTCTTT

j_gene: TRBJ2-3
d_gene: -
abundance: -
v_gene: TRBV7-9
CDR3aa: CASSLHSGSTDTQYF
CDR3nt: TGTGCCAGCAGCTTACACAGCGGCAGCACAGATACGCAGTATTTT

j_gene: TRBJ2-1
d_gene: TRBD2
abundance: once
v_gene: TRBV29-1
CDR3aa: CSVEGQAGVLREQFF
CDR3nt: TGCAGCGTTGAAGGGCAAGCGGGAGTTCTTAGAGAGCAGTTCTTC

j_gene: TRBJ1-4
d_gene: TRBD1
abundance: -
v_gene: TRBV27
CDR3aa: CASSLSDRGRRKLFF
CDR3nt: TGTGCCAGCAGTTTATCGGACAGGGGGCGGAGAAAACTGTTTTTT

j_gene: TRBJ1-2
d_gene: TRBD1
abundance: -
v_gene: TRBV10-3
CDR3aa: CAISGWDSNYGYTF
CDR3nt: TGTGCCATCAGTGGATGGGACAGTAACTATGGCTACACCTTC

j_gene: TRBJ2-1
d_gene: -
abundance: -
v_gene: TRBV6-5
CDR3aa: CASSSSSVEQFF
CDR3nt: TGTGCCAGCAGTTCTTCTAGCGTAGAGCAGTTCTTC

j_gene: TRBJ2-2
d_gene: -
abundance: -
v_gene: TRBV27
CDR3aa: CASSLNTGELFF
CDR3nt: TGTGCCAGCAGCTTGAACACCGGGGAGCTGTTTTTT

j_gene: TRBJ1-2
d_gene: -
abundance: -
v_gene: TRBV7-9
CDR3aa: CASSLASKGYTF
CDR3nt: TGTGCCAGCAGCTTAGCGAGTAAGGGCTACACCTTC

j_gene: TRBJ1-2
d_gene: -
abundance: -
v_gene: TRBV19
CDR3aa: CASSQGHRPYGYTF
CDR3nt: TGTGCCAGTAGTCAGGGCCACCGGCCCTATGGCTACACCTTC

j_gene: TRBJ1-5
d_gene: -
abundance: -
v_gene: TRBV6-1
CDR3aa: CASSENINQPQHF
CDR3nt: TGTGCCAGCAGTGAAAATATCAATCAGCCCCAGCATTTT

j_gene: TRBJ2-7
d_gene: -
abundance: few
v_gene: TRBV2
CDR3aa: CASSGQWSSYEQYF
CDR3nt: TGTGCCAGCAGTGGACAGTGGAGCTCCTACGAGCAGTACTTC